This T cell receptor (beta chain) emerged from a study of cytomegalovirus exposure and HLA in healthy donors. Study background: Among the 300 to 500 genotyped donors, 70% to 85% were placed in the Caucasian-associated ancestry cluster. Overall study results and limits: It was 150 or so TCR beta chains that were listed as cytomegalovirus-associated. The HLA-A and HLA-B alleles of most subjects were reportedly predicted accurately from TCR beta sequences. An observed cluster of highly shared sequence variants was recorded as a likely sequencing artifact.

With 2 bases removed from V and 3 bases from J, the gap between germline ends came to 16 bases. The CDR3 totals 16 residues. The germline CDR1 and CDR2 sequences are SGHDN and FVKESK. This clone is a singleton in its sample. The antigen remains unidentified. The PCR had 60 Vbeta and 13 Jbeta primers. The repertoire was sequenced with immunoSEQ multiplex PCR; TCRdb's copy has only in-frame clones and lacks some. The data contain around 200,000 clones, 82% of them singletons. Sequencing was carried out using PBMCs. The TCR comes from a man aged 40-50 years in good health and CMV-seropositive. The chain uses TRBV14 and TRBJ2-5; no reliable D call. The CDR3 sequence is CASSQPKWAEEETQYF. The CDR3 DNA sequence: TGTGCCAGCAGCCAACCAAAATGGGCAGAAGAAGAGACCCAGTACTTC.